This record concerns one T cell receptor beta chain sequence. V lost 6 bases, J lost 4 bases, and 7 bases lay in between. In germline, CDR1 is MNHNY, CDR2 SVGAGI (reference sequence). This CDR3 region has 11 residues. Sequenced by immunoSEQ multiplex PCR; TCRdb stores in-frame clones only, minus some. The sample gives about 57,000 clones, over 75% of which show up once; about 1.7% is in the top ten. These data come from a study of T cell changes during pregnancy in multiple sclerosis. The source of this sequence is a female donor with multiple sclerosis, enrolled in a pregnancy study. Sequencing was performed on peripheral blood, taken after pregnancy. The chain employs TRBV6-6 and TRBJ2-7; no clear D gene. DNA for the CDR3: TGTGCCAGCAGCTCCGTGTACGAGCAGTACTTC. Protein product: CASSSVYEQYF.